Listed below are T cell receptor beta chains from one sample, sequenced in a study of early T cells in non-severe SARS-CoV-2 infection. TCRdb fed the 5' RACE reads into MiXCR, producing one record per CDR3 protein. The data hold some 50,000 distinct CDR3 sequences, with around 9.1% observed a single time. The sequencing sample was made of whole blood. The receptors shown here come from an adult who was a healthcare worker with PCR-confirmed SARS-CoV-2 infection or an uninfected control (not recorded which). Both conserved end residues are part of each CDR3. The D gene is left open where the match is weak. Not all rows give a size; the values are once, few, many and, for expanded clones, a class.

j_call clone_size d_call v_call cdr3_aa cdr3_nt
TRBJ2-1 many TRBD2 TRBV2 CASSAYSGTASLAGLHNEQFF TGTGCCAGCAGCGCCTACTCAGGGACAGCATCACTAGCGGGCCTTCACAATGAGCAGTTCTTC
TRBJ2-7 many NA TRBV19 CATSPRGLVEQYF TGTGCCACCTCCCCAAGGGGGTTGGTCGAGCAGTACTTC
TRBJ1-6 NA NA TRBV5-1 CASSLETANSPLHF TGCGCCAGCAGCTTGGAAACAGCCAATTCACCCCTCCACTTT
TRBJ2-1 many TRBD1 TRBV2 CASGGQGPEQFF TGTGCCAGCGGGGGACAGGGTCCTGAGCAGTTCTTC
TRBJ2-5 many TRBD2 TRBV7-2 CASSPPSGRRAETQYF TGTGCCAGCAGCCCCCCTAGCGGGAGACGCGCAGAGACCCAGTACTTC
TRBJ2-7 NA TRBD2 TRBV20-1 CSATSSGSDEQYF TGCAGTGCTACGTCTAGCGGGAGCGACGAGCAGTACTTC
TRBJ2-3 many TRBD2 TRBV6-5 CASSYRLAATDTQYF TGTGCCAGCAGTTACCGGCTAGCGGCCACAGATACGCAGTATTTT
TRBJ2-1 many TRBD2 TRBV11-1 CASSSGLAEYNEQFF TGTGCCAGCAGCTCGGGACTAGCGGAGTACAATGAGCAGTTCTTC
TRBJ1-2 many NA TRBV20-1 CSARVQPNYGYTF TGCAGTGCTAGAGTTCAACCTAACTATGGCTACACCTTC
TRBJ2-3 many NA TRBV5-1 CASSSGTLDTDTQYF TGCGCCAGCAGTTCCGGGACCCTAGACACAGATACGCAGTATTTT
TRBJ2-1 many NA TRBV25-1 CASSDRGGPFSYNEQFF TGTGCCAGCAGTGACCGCGGAGGGCCATTTTCCTACAATGAGCAGTTCTTC
TRBJ2-7 many NA TRBV11-2 CASSATYEQYF TGTGCCAGCAGCGCAACCTACGAGCAGTACTTC
TRBJ1-5 NA NA TRBV7-2 CASSLVGGGSNQPQHF TGTGCCAGCAGCTTAGTGGGCGGAGGGAGCAATCAGCCCCAGCATTTT
TRBJ2-7 NA TRBD2 TRBV20-1 CSATEAGGLNEQYF TGCAGTGCTACAGAAGCGGGGGGGCTGAACGAGCAGTACTTC